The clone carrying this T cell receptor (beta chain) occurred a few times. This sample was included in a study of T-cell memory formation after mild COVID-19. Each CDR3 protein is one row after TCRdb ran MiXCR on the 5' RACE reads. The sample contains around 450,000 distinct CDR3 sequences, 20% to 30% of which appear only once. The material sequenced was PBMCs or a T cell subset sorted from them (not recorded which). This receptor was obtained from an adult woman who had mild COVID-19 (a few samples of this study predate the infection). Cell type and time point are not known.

DNA for the CDR3: TGTGCCATCAGTACAGGGGCTGGGGCCAACGTCCTGACTTTC. It translates to CAISTGAGANVLTF. The rearrangement links TRBV10-3 to TRBJ2-6; 7 bases agree with TRBD1. The CDR3 covers 14 residues. Germline V gives CDR1 ENHRY, CDR2 SYGVKD. The V segment lost 5 bases and the J segment 2 bases; nucleotides outside the gene matches: 0.